Listed here is a single T cell receptor (beta chain). Its antigen is not identified. Some clones are missing from TCRdb's copy, which holds only in-frame ones; the method was immunoSEQ multiplex PCR. The repertoire holds some 70,000 clones, with 60% to 80% as singletons. The data stem from a study of PD-1 blockade in mismatch repair-deficient tumors. The wider study: Patients had over ten mismatch repair-deficient cancer types and were previously treated and progressing.

Study-level points and caveats: Rapid post-treatment expansion, then contraction, generally preceding radiologic response, marked tumor-resident clones.

V lost 6 bases, J lost 1 base, and 4 bases stayed unmatched. Germline CDR1 is MNHEY and CDR2 is SVGAGI. The CDR3 spans 14 residues. PCR or immunohistochemistry showed mismatch repair deficiency in every enrolled patient. The TCR-sequenced patients were a few responders to pembrolizumab. The chain carries TRBV6-5 and TRBJ1-2; 8 bases map to TRBD1. Sequenced material: peripheral blood, taken 2 weeks after starting pembrolizumab. This TCR came from an adult with mismatch repair-deficient cancer. CDR3 in DNA: TGTGCCAGCAGAGAGGACAGGGATAACTATGGCTACACCTTC. This sequence encodes CASREDRDNYGYTF.